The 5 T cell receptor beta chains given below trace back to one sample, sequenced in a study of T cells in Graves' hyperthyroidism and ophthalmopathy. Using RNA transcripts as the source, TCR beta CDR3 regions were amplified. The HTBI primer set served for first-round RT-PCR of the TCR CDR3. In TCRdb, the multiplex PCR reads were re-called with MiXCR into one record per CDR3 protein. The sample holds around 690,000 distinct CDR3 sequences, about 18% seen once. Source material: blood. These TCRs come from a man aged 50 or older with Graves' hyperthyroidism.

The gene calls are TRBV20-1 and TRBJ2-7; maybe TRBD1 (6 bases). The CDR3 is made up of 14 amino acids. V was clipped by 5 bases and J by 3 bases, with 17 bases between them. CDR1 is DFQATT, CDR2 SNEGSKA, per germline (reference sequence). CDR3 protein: CSAGDKGLVYEQYF. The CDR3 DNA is TGCAGTGCTGGGGACAAAGGCCTTGTCTACGAGCAGTACTTC.

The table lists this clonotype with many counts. The CDR3 DNA reads as TGTGCCAGGCTCCCTCCGGGACAGGGGCGTTCTTCCGGCTCCTACGAGCAGTACTTC. Its translation: CARLPPGQGRSSGSYEQYF. V is TRBV2 and J is TRBJ2-7; 10 bases align to TRBD1. The ends lost 9 bases at V and 0 bases at J; junction bases unmatched: 20. This CDR3 contains 19 residues. CDR1 is SNHLY, CDR2 FYNNEI, per germline. Full variable domain (remainder filled in from reference TRBV2 and TRBJ2-7): EPEVTQTPSHQVTQMGQEVILRCVPISNHLYFYWYRQILGQKVEFLVSFYNNEISEKSEIFDDQFSVERPDGSNFTLKIRSTKLEDSAMYFCARLPPGQGRSSGSYEQYFGPGTRLTVT.

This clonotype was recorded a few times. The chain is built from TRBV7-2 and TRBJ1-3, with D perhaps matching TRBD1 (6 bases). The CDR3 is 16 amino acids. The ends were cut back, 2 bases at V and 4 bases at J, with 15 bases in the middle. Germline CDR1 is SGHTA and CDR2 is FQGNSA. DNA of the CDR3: TGTGCCAGCAGCTTAAGGTGGGACACCGCGGGAAACACCATATATTTT. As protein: CASSLRWDTAGNTIYF.

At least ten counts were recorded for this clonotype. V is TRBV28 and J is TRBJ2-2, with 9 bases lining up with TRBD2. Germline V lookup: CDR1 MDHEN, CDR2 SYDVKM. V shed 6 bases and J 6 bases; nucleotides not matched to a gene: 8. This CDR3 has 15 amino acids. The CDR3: CASRSSGMGAGELFF. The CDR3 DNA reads TGTGCCAGCAGGTCTAGCGGGATGGGCGCCGGGGAGCTGTTTTTT.

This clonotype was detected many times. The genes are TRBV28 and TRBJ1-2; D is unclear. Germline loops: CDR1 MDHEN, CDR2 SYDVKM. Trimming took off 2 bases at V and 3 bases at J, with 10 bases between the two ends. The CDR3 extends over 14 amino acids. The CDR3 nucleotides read TGTGCCAGCAGTTTAGGGAACCCTTACTATGGCTACACCTTC. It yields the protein CASSLGNPYYGYTF.